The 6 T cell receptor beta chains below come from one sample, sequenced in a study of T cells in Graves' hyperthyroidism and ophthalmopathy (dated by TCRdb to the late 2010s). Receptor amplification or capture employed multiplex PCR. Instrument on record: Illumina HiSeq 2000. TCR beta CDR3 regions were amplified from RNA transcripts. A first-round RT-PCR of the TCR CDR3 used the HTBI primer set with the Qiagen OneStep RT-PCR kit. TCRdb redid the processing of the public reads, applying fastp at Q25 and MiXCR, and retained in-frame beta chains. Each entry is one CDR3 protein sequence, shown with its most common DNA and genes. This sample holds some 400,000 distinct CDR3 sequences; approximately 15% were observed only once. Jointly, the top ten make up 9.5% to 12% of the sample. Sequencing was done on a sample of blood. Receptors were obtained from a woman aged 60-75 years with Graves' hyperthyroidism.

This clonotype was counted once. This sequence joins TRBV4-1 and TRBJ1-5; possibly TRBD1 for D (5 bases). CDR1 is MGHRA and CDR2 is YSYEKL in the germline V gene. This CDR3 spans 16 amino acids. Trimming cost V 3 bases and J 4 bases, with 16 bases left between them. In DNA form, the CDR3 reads TGCGCCAGCAGCCAGGATACAGGAAGATGGAATCAGCCCCAGCATTTT. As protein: CASSQDTGRWNQPQHF.

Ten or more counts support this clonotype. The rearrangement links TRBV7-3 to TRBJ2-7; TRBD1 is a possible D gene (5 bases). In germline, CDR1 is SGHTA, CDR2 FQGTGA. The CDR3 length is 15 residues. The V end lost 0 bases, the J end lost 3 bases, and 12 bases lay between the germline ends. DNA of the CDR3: TGTGCCAGCAGCTTAACGGCAGGGCGAGGCTACGAGCAGTACTTC. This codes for CASSLTAGRGYEQYF. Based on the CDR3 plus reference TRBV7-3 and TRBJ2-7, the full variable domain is GAGVSQTPSNKVTEKGKYVELRCDPISGHTALYWYRQSLGQGPEFLIYFQGTGAADDSGLPNDRFFAVRPEGSVSTLKIQRTERGDSAVYLCASSLTAGRGYEQYFGPGTRLTVT.

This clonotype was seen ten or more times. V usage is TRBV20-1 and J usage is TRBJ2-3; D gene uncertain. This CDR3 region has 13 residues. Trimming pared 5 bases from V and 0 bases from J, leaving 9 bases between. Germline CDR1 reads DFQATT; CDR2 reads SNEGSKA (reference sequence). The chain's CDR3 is CSAGPGSTDTQYF. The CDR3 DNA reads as TGCAGTGCTGGCCCCGGCAGCACAGATACGCAGTATTTT.

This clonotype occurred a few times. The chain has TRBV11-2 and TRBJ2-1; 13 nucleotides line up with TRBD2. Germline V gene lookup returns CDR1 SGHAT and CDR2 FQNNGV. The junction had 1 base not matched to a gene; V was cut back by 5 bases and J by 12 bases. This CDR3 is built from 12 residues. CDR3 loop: CASSRLAGGQFF. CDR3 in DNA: TGTGCCAGCAGCCGACTAGCGGGAGGGCAGTTCTTC.

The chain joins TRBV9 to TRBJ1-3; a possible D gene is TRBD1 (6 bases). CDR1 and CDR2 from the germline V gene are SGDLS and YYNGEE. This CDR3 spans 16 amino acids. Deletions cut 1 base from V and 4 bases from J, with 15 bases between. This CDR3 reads CASSVTDSVWGNTIYF. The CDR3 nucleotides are TGTGCCAGCAGCGTAACGGACAGCGTCTGGGGAAACACCATATATTTT.

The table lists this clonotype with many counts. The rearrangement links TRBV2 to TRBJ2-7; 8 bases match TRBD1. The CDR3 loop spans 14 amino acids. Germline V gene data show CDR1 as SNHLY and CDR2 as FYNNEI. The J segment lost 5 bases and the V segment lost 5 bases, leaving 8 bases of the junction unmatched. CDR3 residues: CASSSDRVFDEQYF. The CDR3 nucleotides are TGTGCCAGCAGTTCGGACAGGGTATTCGACGAGCAGTACTTC.